This T cell receptor (beta chain) was documented in a study of blood T cell repertoires in COVID-19. Per the study methods: For nucleated cells, counts were estimated from reference gene primer amplification. Only in-frame clones appear in the TCRdb table, and some are missing; sequencing was by immunoSEQ multiplex PCR. Clone size and the V and J calls come from that table; the DNA yielded D and trimming. The repertoire includes about 190,000 clones, around 73% of them detected once, and around 16% sits in the top ten. Germline V gene lookup returns CDR1 SQVTM and CDR2 ANQGSEA. This CDR3 has 14 residues. V was pared by 4 bases and J by 4 bases, with 3 bases of the junction left unmatched.

The J gene is TRBJ2-3, the V gene TRBV29-1; TRBD2 aligns across 12 bases. Sequenced material: PBMCs or T cells enriched from blood (not recorded which). The clonotype comes from a woman aged 45-65 years who had recovered from COVID-19. The CDR3 coding sequence is TGCAGCGTTGCACTAGCGGGAGGTTCAGATACGCAGTATTTT. Protein: CSVALAGGSDTQYF.